Given below is one TCR beta chain in context. The sample originates from a study of blood T cell repertoires in COVID-19. The junction had 5 bases not matched to a gene; V was cut back by 2 bases and J by 2 bases. The germline CDR1 and CDR2 sequences are MNHNS and SASEGT. This CDR3 has 15 residues. Libraries were prepared by immunoSEQ multiplex PCR; TCRdb keeps only in-frame clonotypes and omits some of them. The data contain some 250,000 clones, about 83% of them seen just once; the ten biggest clones take up approximately 6%. Sequencing was done on a sample of peripheral blood. This receptor was identified in a man aged 80 or over with acute or convalescent COVID-19. The chain joins TRBV6-1 to TRBJ2-7, with 8 bases lining up with TRBD2. CDR3: CASSEYREGPYEQYF. The CDR3 DNA follows: TGTGCCAGCAGTGAATACCGGGAGGGCCCCTACGAGCAGTACTTC.